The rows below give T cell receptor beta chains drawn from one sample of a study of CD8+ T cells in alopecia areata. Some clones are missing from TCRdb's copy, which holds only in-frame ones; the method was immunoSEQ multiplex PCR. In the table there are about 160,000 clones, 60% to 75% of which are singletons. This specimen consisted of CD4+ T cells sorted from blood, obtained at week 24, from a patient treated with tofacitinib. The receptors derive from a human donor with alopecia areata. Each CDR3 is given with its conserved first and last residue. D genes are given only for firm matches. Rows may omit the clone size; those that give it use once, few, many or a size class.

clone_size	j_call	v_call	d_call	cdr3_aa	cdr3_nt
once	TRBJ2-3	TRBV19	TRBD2	CASSITSGFTDTQYF	TGTGCCAGTAGTATAACTAGCGGATTCACAGATACGCAGTATTTT
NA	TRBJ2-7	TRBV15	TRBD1	CATGTGGGGGEQYF	TGTGCCACAGGGACAGGGGGTGGTGGTGGCGAGCAGTACTTC
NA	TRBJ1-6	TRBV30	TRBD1	CAWGTGNNSPLHF	TGTGCCTGGGGGACAGGGAATAATTCACCCCTCCACTTT
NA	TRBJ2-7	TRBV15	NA	CATSRGSEAEQYF	TGTGCCACCAGCAGAGGGTCGGAGGCCGAGCAGTACTTC
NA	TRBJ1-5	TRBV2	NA	CASSESQEPQHF	TGTGCCAGCAGTGAATCCCAGGAGCCCCAGCATTTT
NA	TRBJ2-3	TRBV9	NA	CASSVEVLTDTQYF	TGTGCCAGCAGCGTAGAAGTCCTGACAGATACGCAGTATTTT
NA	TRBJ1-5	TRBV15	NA	CATSRDVTSNQPQHF	TGTGCCACCAGCAGAGATGTGACGAGCAATCAGCCCCAGCATTTT
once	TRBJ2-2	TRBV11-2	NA	CASTHGGLVGTGELFF	TGTGCCAGTACCCATGGGGGGTTGGTTGGCACCGGGGAGCTGTTTTTT
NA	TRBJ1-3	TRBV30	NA	CASHSPFVGAIYF	TGTGCCTCCCATTCCCCGTTCGTGGGTGCCATATATTTT
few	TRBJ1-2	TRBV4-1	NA	CASSRGGGTSWKDGYTF	TGCGCCAGCAGCCGGGGTGGGGGGACCTCTTGGAAGGATGGCTACACCTTC
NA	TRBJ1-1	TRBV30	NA	CAWSLRTSEAFF	TGTGCCTGGAGTTTAAGGACTTCTGAAGCTTTCTTT
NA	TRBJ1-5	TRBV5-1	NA	CASSLRGQGDAQHF	TGCGCCAGCAGCTTACGGGGGCAAGGGGACGCCCAGCATTTT
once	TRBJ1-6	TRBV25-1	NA	CASRTGSTSPLHF	TGTGCCAGCAGGACCGGTAGCACTTCACCCCTCCACTTT
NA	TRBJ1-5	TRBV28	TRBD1	CASKGQPKGQPQHF	TGTGCCAGCAAGGGACAGCCCAAGGGTCAGCCCCAGCATTTT
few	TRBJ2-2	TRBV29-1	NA	CSVHVDTGELFF	TGCAGCGTTCATGTGGACACCGGGGAGCTGTTTTTT
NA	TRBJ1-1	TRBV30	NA	CAWSVLGRGSSEAFF	TGTGCCTGGAGTGTACTAGGCAGGGGTTCATCTGAAGCTTTCTTT
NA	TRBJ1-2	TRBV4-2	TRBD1	CASSRDPNRGDGYTF	TGTGCCAGCAGCCGAGATCCCAACAGGGGCGATGGCTACACCTTC
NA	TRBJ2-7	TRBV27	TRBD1	CASSPGQNYEQYF	TGTGCCAGCAGTCCGGGACAGAACTACGAGCAGTACTTC
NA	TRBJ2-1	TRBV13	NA	CASSPPVTNEQFF	TGTGCCAGCAGCCCCCCGGTCACTAATGAGCAGTTCTTC
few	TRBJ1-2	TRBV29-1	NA	CSWIGGHGYTF	TGCAGCTGGATTGGGGGCCATGGCTACACCTTC
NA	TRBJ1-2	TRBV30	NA	CAWSKRERHYGYTF	TGTGCCTGGAGTAAAAGGGAACGTCACTATGGCTACACCTTC
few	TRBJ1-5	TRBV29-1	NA	CSVGGQNQPQHF	TGCAGCGTCGGGGGTCAAAATCAGCCCCAGCATTTT
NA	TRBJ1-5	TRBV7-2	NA	CASSPRGGQPQHF	TGTGCCAGCAGCCCTCGGGGGGGGCAGCCCCAGCATTTT
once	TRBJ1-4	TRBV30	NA	CAWKPGEAFLFF	TGTGCCTGGAAGCCGGGGGAAGCGTTCCTGTTTTTT
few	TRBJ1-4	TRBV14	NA	CASSRGRNEKLFF	TGTGCCAGCAGCCGCGGGAGGAATGAAAAACTGTTTTTT
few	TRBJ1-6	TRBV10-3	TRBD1	CAISGQTGVNSPLHF	TGTGCCATCAGTGGACAGACAGGGGTCAATTCACCCCTCCACTTT
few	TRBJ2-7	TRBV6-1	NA	CASKLDTQSEQYF	TGTGCCAGCAAACTGGACACCCAATCCGAGCAGTACTTC
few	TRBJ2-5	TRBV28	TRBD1	CASSPAGQGETQYF	TGTGCCAGCAGTCCCGCGGGACAGGGAGAGACCCAGTACTTC
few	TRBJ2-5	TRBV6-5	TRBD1	CASSQGTGGLETQYF	TGTGCCAGCAGTCAGGGGACAGGGGGTTTGGAGACCCAGTACTTC
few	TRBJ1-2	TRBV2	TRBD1	CASRDDRGNYGYTF	TGTGCCAGCAGGGATGACAGGGGCAACTATGGCTACACCTTC
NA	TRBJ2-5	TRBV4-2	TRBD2	CASSQSAGGQETQYF	TGTGCCAGCAGCCAATCAGCGGGGGGCCAAGAGACCCAGTACTTC
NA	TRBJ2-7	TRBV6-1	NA	CASSAGVYEQYF	TGTGCCAGCAGCGCCGGTGTCTACGAGCAGTACTTC
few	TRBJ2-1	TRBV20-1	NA	CSAQPWGEQFF	TGCAGTGCCCAACCCTGGGGTGAGCAGTTCTTC
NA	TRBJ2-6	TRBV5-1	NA	CASSGQNPGANVLTF	TGCGCCAGCAGCGGCCAGAATCCTGGGGCCAACGTCCTGACTTTC
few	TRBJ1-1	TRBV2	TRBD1	CASSTGQRNTEAFF	TGTGCCAGCAGTACGGGACAGCGGAACACTGAAGCTTTCTTT
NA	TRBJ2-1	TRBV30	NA	CGVGERNEQFF	TGTGGGGTAGGAGAAAGGAATGAGCAGTTCTTC